These 2 T cell receptor beta chains were sequenced from one sample in a study of CD8+ T cells in alopecia areata. The treatment denotes: oral pan-JAK inhibitor, 5-10 mg twice daily. Following extraction, RNA underwent reverse transcription to cDNA, which served as the sequencing template. The table came from immunoSEQ multiplex PCR; TCRdb's copy has only in-frame clones and leaves some out. The sample shows about 180,000 clones, 40% to 65% of them seen only once. The material sequenced was CD8+ T cells sorted from blood, taken at approximately week 51, from a patient treated with tofacitinib. Receptors were obtained from a human donor with alopecia areata.

The V call is TRBV7-9, the J call TRBJ2-7; 10 bases match TRBD2. CDR3 size: 15 residues. V dropped 0 bases and J dropped 7; count of bases not matched to a gene: 6. CDR1 SEHNR and CDR2 FQNEAQ come from the germline V gene (reference sequence). The CDR3 here is CASSLAASGGEEQYF. DNA of the CDR3: TGTGCCAGCAGCTTAGCGGCTAGCGGGGGTGAAGAGCAGTACTTC.

This clone was observed a handful of times. V is TRBV25-1 and J is TRBJ2-3; TRBD2 might be the D (6 bases). Germline V gene data show CDR1 as MGHDK and CDR2 as SYGVNS. This CDR3 has 16 residues. Deletions cut 3 bases from V and 4 bases from J, with 17 bases between. CDR3 residues: CASSDDGGAVADTQYF. The CDR3 nucleotides read TGTGCCAGCAGTGATGATGGCGGGGCGGTCGCAGATACGCAGTATTTT.